This T cell receptor beta chain was sequenced for a study of T cell responses to AZD1222 COVID-19 vaccine. Study results and limitations: Repertoires were obtained solely post-peak T cell response. Reports indicate that nearly half of spike-specific TCRs are directed at unmutated variant regions.

Only in-frame clones appear in the TCRdb table, and some are missing; sequencing was by immunoSEQ multiplex PCR. The sample lists some 130,000 clones, approximately 93% occurring once. Concerning this clone: The antigen is unknown.

The V segment lost 4 bases and the J segment 6 bases; nucleotides outside the gene matches: 5. Looked up from germline, CDR1 is ENHRY and CDR2 is SYGVKD. The CDR3 loop spans 13 amino acids. The TCR was taken from an adult in good health. The chain carries TRBV10-3 and TRBJ1-2; 7 bases agree with TRBD1. This specimen consisted of peripheral blood, obtained on day 0 of AZD1222 vaccination. DNA for the CDR3: TGTGCCATCAGTGTATTGCAGGGGGATGGCTACACCTTC. It is translated as CAISVLQGDGYTF.